These T cell receptor beta chains were read from a single sample in a study of T cells after yellow fever vaccination. From the 5' RACE reads, TCRdb called clonotypes with MiXCR, one entry per CDR3 protein. The table has about 260,000 distinct CDR3 sequences, about 5.2% seen once. The sequences come from CD4+ T cells sorted from PBMCs, collected on the day of the yellow fever booster vaccination. The source is a man younger than 35 who received the YFV17D yellow fever vaccine. CDR3s include the opening cysteine and the closing phenylalanine or tryptophan. D genes are given only for firm matches. A row's size may be missing; if present it is once, few, many or a size class.

abundance	v_gene	d_gene	j_gene	CDR3nt	CDR3aa
few	TRBV9	.	TRBJ1-1	TGTGCCAGCAGTGCCTGGCCAGCCATGAACACTGAAGCTTTCTTT	CASSAWPAMNTEAFF
many	TRBV4-3	.	TRBJ2-1	TGCGCCAGCAGCCAAGTAAGGGGGTACGAGCAGTTCTTC	CASSQVRGYEQFF
few	TRBV5-1	.	TRBJ2-6	TGCGCCAGCAGCTGGGTTGCTGGGGCCAACGTCCTGACTTTC	CASSWVAGANVLTF
.	TRBV4-1	.	TRBJ1-5	TGCGCCAGCAGCCAAGATCCCCTCAAAACCCAGCATTTT	CASSQDPLKTQHF
few	TRBV20-1	.	TRBJ1-4	TGCAGTGCTAGAGGGGGAAGTGAAAAACTGTTTTTT	CSARGGSEKLFF
.	TRBV5-1	.	TRBJ2-2	TGCGCCAGCAGCGGGATAGGGTTCGGGTCCGGGGAGCTGTTTTTT	CASSGIGFGSGELFF
few	TRBV10-3	TRBD1	TRBJ1-1	TGTGCCATCAGGGGGACAGGGGTCGGGGAAGCTTTCTTT	CAIRGTGVGEAFF
few	TRBV5-1	.	TRBJ1-1	TGCGCCAGCAGCTTTGCAGGGTCCCCTGAAGCTTTCTTT	CASSFAGSPEAFF
many	TRBV7-2	TRBD2	TRBJ2-4	TGTGCCAGCAGCCTAAGTAGCGGGGGGCCACCCATTCAGTACTTC	CASSLSSGGPPIQYF
.	TRBV5-1	.	TRBJ2-7	TGCGCCAGCAACACGGGACACACCTACGAGCAGTACTTC	CASNTGHTYEQYF
many	TRBV5-1	TRBD2	TRBJ2-5	TGCGCCAGCAGCTTGGCCTTGGAAAGCGGGGGGCTTGGGACCCAGTACTTC	CASSLALESGGLGTQYF
few	TRBV9	TRBD1	TRBJ2-6	TGTGCCAGCAGCCCCCGGGACAGGACTTCTTACATGCCCAACGTCCTGACTTTC	CASSPRDRTSYMPNVLTF
.	TRBV5-1	.	TRBJ1-6	TGCGCCAGCAGCTCGCTTGATACTGCTGTTTCACCCCTCCACTTT	CASSSLDTAVSPLHF
.	TRBV7-3	.	TRBJ2-6	TGTGCCAGCAGCGTCGCTGGGGGCCCTGGGGCCAACGTCCTGACTTTC	CASSVAGGPGANVLTF
.	TRBV14	TRBD1	TRBJ1-2	TGTGCCAGCAGCCAAGAGGTGACAGCCCAGGGGGACTATGGCTACACCTTC	CASSQEVTAQGDYGYTF
.	TRBV20-1	.	TRBJ1-5	TGCAGTGCTAGAGAGGGTCGGGGATCGGGGTTTTGGCGCAATCAGCCCCAGCATTTT	CSAREGRGSGFWRNQPQHF
many	TRBV9	.	TRBJ2-3	TGTGCCAGCAGCGTAACGGGGAAGCGCACAGATACGCAGTATTTT	CASSVTGKRTDTQYF
many	TRBV2	.	TRBJ2-5	TGTGCCAGCATTGCAGGGGTTGCAGAGACCCAGTACTTC	CASIAGVAETQYF
.	TRBV20-1	.	TRBJ1-2	TGCAGTGCTAGAATCACCAAGCACACCTTC	CSARITKHTF
many	TRBV18	.	TRBJ2-5	TGTGCCAGCAGCCCTGGGGACCAAGAGACCCAGTACTTC	CASSPGDQETQYF
few	TRBV4-3	.	TRBJ2-3	TGCGCCAGCAGCCATAACTCAGCGGAAGGCACAGATACGCAGTATTTT	CASSHNSAEGTDTQYF
.	TRBV4-2	.	TRBJ2-1	TGTGCCAGCAGCCGACCTGGGGAGGGGGCGAATGAGCAGTTCTTC	CASSRPGEGANEQFF
many	TRBV4-1	.	TRBJ1-6	TGCGCCAGCAGCCAAGAGGAGTCGAAGCGTACACCCCTCCACTTT	CASSQEESKRTPLHF
few	TRBV12-3/TRBV12-4	.	TRBJ1-3	TGTGCCAGCAGCCGGGACATCCTCTCTGGAAACACCATATATTTT	CASSRDILSGNTIYF
few	TRBV5-5	TRBD1	TRBJ2-7	TGTGCCAGCAGCCTGGGGACAGGGCCGGCCGAGCAGTACTTC	CASSLGTGPAEQYF
few	TRBV12-3/TRBV12-4	.	TRBJ1-2	TGTGCCAGCAGCCATTCGGAGGGGCGCGGCTACACCTTC	CASSHSEGRGYTF
.	TRBV7-2	TRBD1	TRBJ1-2	TGTGCCAGCAGCATGGACAGGCGATATGGCTACACCTTC	CASSMDRRYGYTF
.	TRBV5-1	TRBD2	TRBJ2-5	TGCGCCAGCAGCGATACTAGCGGGGACCAAGAGACCCAGTACTTC	CASSDTSGDQETQYF
few	TRBV7-2	.	TRBJ1-1	TGTGCCAGCAGCTTTAATAGTTTGGGGTTGACGCGGGCTTTCTTT	CASSFNSLGLTRAFF
many	TRBV7-2	.	TRBJ2-3	TGTGCCAGCAGCTTATCGAGGGGCAGCACAGATACGCAGTATTTT	CASSLSRGSTDTQYF
.	TRBV5-1	.	TRBJ1-6	TGCGCCAGCAGCCTGGACAGTCTGAGCTCCTATAATTCACCCCTCCACTTT	CASSLDSLSSYNSPLHF
.	TRBV4-3	TRBD1	TRBJ2-2	TGCGCCAGCAGAGAGAAATTACAGGGGGGCCCCGGGGAGCTGTTTTTT	CASREKLQGGPGELFF
few	TRBV6-5	.	TRBJ2-3	TGTGCCAGCAGTCGGCAGGGTTTCGATACGCAGTATTTT	CASSRQGFDTQYF
many	TRBV5-1	.	TRBJ2-3	TGCGCCAGCAGCCCAAACCCAGGGGGCACAGATACGCAGTATTTT	CASSPNPGGTDTQYF
few	TRBV25-1	.	TRBJ1-5	TGTGCCAGCAGTGGATCAGGGCCCCAGCATTTT	CASSGSGPQHF
.	TRBV11-1	.	TRBJ1-1	TGTGCCAGCAGCTCATCGGGGACTGACTACAAAGCTTTCTTT	CASSSSGTDYKAFF
few	TRBV27	.	TRBJ2-5	TGTGCCAGCAGTTTAAGTAGATCAGAGACCCAGTACTTC	CASSLSRSETQYF
few	TRBV4-2	TRBD2	TRBJ2-5	TGTGCCAGCAGCGCACGGGGGGAGCAAGAGACCCAGTACTTC	CASSARGEQETQYF
.	TRBV5-4	.	TRBJ2-3	TGTGCCAGCAGTGGGGCTGGCCAGGGAGGCCCAGATACGCAGTATTTT	CASSGAGQGGPDTQYF
many	TRBV29-1	TRBD1	TRBJ2-3	TGCAGCGTTGAAGATAGACAGGGCAGCTGGGCCGCAGATACGCAGTATTTT	CSVEDRQGSWAADTQYF
few	TRBV7-9	TRBD1	TRBJ1-5	TGTGCCAGCAGCCCCGGGACAGGGGCGGGTCAGCCCCAGCATTTT	CASSPGTGAGQPQHF
few	TRBV12-3/TRBV12-4	.	TRBJ2-3	TGTGCCAGCAGTTTAGACAGCCAGAATACGCAGTATTTT	CASSLDSQNTQYF
many	TRBV5-1	TRBD1	TRBJ1-1	TGCGCCAGCGGGACCAGGGGGCGCGGGACTGAAGCTTTCTTT	CASGTRGRGTEAFF
.	TRBV30	TRBD1	TRBJ1-2	TGTGCCTGGATTACTCCGGGACAGGGGTGGAGGGGCTACACCTTC	CAWITPGQGWRGYTF
many	TRBV20-1	TRBD1	TRBJ2-7	TGCAGTGCTGATGGACAGGGACCTCCGTGTTACGAGCAGTACTTC	CSADGQGPPCYEQYF
few	TRBV9	TRBD2	TRBJ2-5	TGTGCCAGCAGCACCGGGACTAGCGGGAGGGAGACCCAGTACTTC	CASSTGTSGRETQYF
few	TRBV19	.	TRBJ2-2	TGTGCCAGTAGTAGAGGGGAAGACACCGGGGAGCTGTTTTTT	CASSRGEDTGELFF
many	TRBV5-6	TRBD1	TRBJ1-1	TGTGCCAGCAGCGACCTAGGACAGGCGGGACCTGAAGCTTTCTTT	CASSDLGQAGPEAFF
few	TRBV5-1	.	TRBJ2-3	TGCGCCAGCAGCCCACCTACCGGGACTCTTCATCCAGATACGCAGTATTTT	CASSPPTGTLHPDTQYF
many	TRBV7-2	.	TRBJ2-7	TGTGCCAGCAGCTTAGCTCGGACTGGAGACTACGAGCAGTACTTC	CASSLARTGDYEQYF
.	TRBV7-9	.	TRBJ1-6	TGTGCCAGCAGCTTAAACTCGCCGGGAAATTCACCCCTCCACTTT	CASSLNSPGNSPLHF
many	TRBV12-3/TRBV12-4	.	TRBJ1-6	TGTGCCAGCAGTTTAGGTGGATATAATTCACCCCTCCACTTT	CASSLGGYNSPLHF
many	TRBV4-3	.	TRBJ2-1	TGCGCCAGCAGCCATTCTCCCGGCGGTTACAATGAGCAGTTCTTC	CASSHSPGGYNEQFF
few	TRBV5-1	.	TRBJ1-2	TGCGCCAGCACACGCGAGGGGACAAACTATGGCTACACCTTC	CASTREGTNYGYTF
.	TRBV7-2	.	TRBJ2-2	TGTGCCAGCAGCCCCCAGCAACGGGGGACGGGCGGGGAGCTGTTTTTT	CASSPQQRGTGGELFF
.	TRBV5-1	TRBD2	TRBJ2-2	TGCGCCAGCAGCCCCCTTGGGGGGGGTTTGGCCGGGGAGCTGTTTTTT	CASSPLGGGLAGELFF
.	TRBV4-1	TRBD1	TRBJ2-1	TGCGCCAGCAGCCAGGCAGGGACAGCCAATGAGCAGTTCTTC	CASSQAGTANEQFF
few	TRBV10-3	.	TRBJ2-6	TGTGCCATCCACGGGGGGCAGGGGATGCCCAACGTCCTGACTTTC	CAIHGGQGMPNVLTF
few	TRBV5-1	.	TRBJ1-5	TGCGCCAGCAGCTTGGCCCCCGGTCAGCCCCAGCATTTT	CASSLAPGQPQHF
few	TRBV18	.	TRBJ1-5	TGTGCCAGCTCACCTCAACCGGTTCGCCGGACCCCCAATCAGCCCCAGCATTTT	CASSPQPVRRTPNQPQHF